This T cell receptor (beta chain) was sequenced in a study of regulatory T cells in long-lasting Graves disease. About the research overall: Antithyroid drug intake by newly diagnosed Graves' patients had lasted under 3 months. General study points: Compared with new cases, persistent Graves' patients showed reduced TCR diversity. Persistent disease was associated with favored TRBV28 usage and with favored use of TRBJ1-2 and TRBJ2-5.

The CDR3 is made up of 16 amino acids. The V gene lost 5 bases and the J gene lost 4 bases, with 20 bases spanning the gap. Through Arm-PCR of CDR3 regions and iRepertoire HTBI primers, TCR beta libraries were built. One entry per CDR3 protein, called by TCRdb with MiXCR from the multiplex PCR reads. The sample contains 350,000 to 450,000 distinct CDR3 sequences, around 11% of which appear only once. At least ten counts were recorded for this clonotype. Its antigen is as yet unknown. Indicated time point: newly diagnosed GD, antithyroid drugs for less than 3 months. After RNA was extracted from PBMCs, the TCR library was made from it. These data were also filed under a second study, of T cells in Graves' hyperthyroidism and ophthalmopathy. From that second work: With the HTBI primer set, the TCR CDR3 went through a first round of RT-PCR.

The material sequenced was peripheral blood mononuclear cells (PBMCs), taken at new diagnosis, from a patient treated with antithyroid drugs. This receptor was identified in a young woman with Graves disease. The J gene is TRBJ1-1, the V gene TRBV12-3 or TRBV12-4; weak D call: TRBD1 (5 bases). The CDR3 protein is CASSPSVGGSSTEAFF. As DNA, the CDR3 is TGTGCCAGCAGTCCTAGCGTGGGGGGTTCGAGCACTGAAGCTTTCTTT.